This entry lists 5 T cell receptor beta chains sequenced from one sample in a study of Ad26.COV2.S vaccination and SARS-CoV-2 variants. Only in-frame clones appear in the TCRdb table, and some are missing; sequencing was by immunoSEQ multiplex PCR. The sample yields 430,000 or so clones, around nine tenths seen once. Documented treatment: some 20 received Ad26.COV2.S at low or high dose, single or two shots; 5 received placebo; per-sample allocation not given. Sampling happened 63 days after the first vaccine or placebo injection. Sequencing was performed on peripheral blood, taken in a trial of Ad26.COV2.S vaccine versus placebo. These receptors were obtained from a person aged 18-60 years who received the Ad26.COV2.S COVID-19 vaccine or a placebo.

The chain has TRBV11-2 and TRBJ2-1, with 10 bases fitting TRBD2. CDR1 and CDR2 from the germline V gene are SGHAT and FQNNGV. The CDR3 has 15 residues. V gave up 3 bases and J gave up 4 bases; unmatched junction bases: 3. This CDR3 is CASSFSSGRYNEQFF. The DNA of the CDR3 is TGTGCCAGCAGCTTTTCTAGCGGGAGATACAATGAGCAGTTCTTC.

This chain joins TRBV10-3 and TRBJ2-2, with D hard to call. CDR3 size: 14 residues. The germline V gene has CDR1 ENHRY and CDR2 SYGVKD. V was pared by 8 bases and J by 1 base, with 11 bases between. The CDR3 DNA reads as TGTGCCATCGGGGAATTTCTGAACACCGGGGAGCTGTTTTTT. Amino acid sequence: CAIGEFLNTGELFF.

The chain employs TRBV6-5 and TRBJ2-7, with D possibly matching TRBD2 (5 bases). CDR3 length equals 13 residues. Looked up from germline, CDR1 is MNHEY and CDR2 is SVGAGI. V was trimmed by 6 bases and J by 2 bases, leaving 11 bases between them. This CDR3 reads CASSETTTYEQYF. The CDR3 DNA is TGTGCCAGCAGCGAGACTACAACCTACGAGCAGTACTTC.

The CDR3 sequence is CASSHRDTQYF. DNA for the CDR3: TGTGCCAGCAGCCACCGCGATACGCAGTATTTT. The chain joins TRBV4-2 to TRBJ2-3; no clear D. CDR1 and CDR2 (germline): LGHNA, YNFKEQ. This CDR3 has 11 amino acids. Trimming took off 3 bases at V and 6 bases at J, with 4 bases between the two ends.

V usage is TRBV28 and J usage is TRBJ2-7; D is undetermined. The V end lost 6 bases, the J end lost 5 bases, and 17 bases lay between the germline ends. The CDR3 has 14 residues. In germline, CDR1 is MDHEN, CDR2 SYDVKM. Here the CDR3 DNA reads TGTGCCAGCAGCCCCGGTGGTAGGTTTGACGAGCAGTACTTC. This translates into CASSPGGRFDEQYF.